This note documents a single T cell receptor (beta chain) sequence. The source of the sample is a study of CD8+ T cells in alopecia areata. Treatment in this sample: oral pan-JAK inhibitor, 5-10 mg twice daily. Punch biopsies of lesional scalp, plus peripheral blood, were taken from alopecia areata patients. The CDR3 spans 15 residues. Looked up from germline, CDR1 is SGHTA and CDR2 is FQGNSA. V was cut by 8 bases and J by 3 bases, with 19 bases left in between. Investigators isolated RNA and reverse transcribed it into cDNA to act as the sequencing template. The repertoire was sequenced with immunoSEQ multiplex PCR; TCRdb's copy has only in-frame clones and lacks some. This table holds a few hundred thousand clones, more than 45% found once.

The source of this sequence is a human donor with alopecia areata. The sequencing used CD4+ T cells sorted from blood, collected at week 4, from a patient treated with tofacitinib. This chain joins TRBV7-2 and TRBJ1-1, with D possibly being TRBD1 (5 bases). The CDR3 region is CASLTGLSGHTEAFF. In DNA, the CDR3 is TGTGCCAGCTTGACGGGACTCTCGGGCCACACTGAAGCTTTCTTT.